This TCR beta chain derives from a study of cytomegalovirus exposure and HLA in healthy donors. The PCR ran on 60 Vbeta and 13 Jbeta primers. In the original processing: In a later analysis, the count reached 80 million or so unique TCR beta chains, with roughly 9.9 million shared. Libraries were prepared by immunoSEQ multiplex PCR; TCRdb keeps only in-frame clonotypes and omits some of them. For V, J and clone size, that table is used; D and trimming come from the DNA. This table has 95,000 to 100,000 clones, 60% to 80% appearing once. Study observations and caveats: Information on immune exposure was restricted to one variable (CMV serostatus). There were reportedly fewer N-insertions in an Asian-associated ancestry cluster than the approximately 670-donor mean, in a later analysis. As confirmed in vitro, a few CMV-associated chains were specific for CMV antigens.

Regarding this clone: Its matching antigen is unknown.

There are 12 residues in the CDR3. Germline V CDR1 and CDR2: SGHTA, FQGNSA. The TCR was taken from a man aged 35 to 55 in good health and CMV-seronegative. The sample comprised PBMCs. The chain employs TRBV7-2 and TRBJ2-5; D is uncertain. The DNA end favors TRBJ2-7, so the J call may be wrong. CDR3 protein: CASSRSSYEQYF. For the CDR3, the DNA is TGTGCCAGCAGCCGGAGCTCCTACGAGCAGTACTTC.